The rows below give T cell receptor beta chains drawn from one sample of a study of OX40 agonist ivuxolimab in advanced cancers. Generated by immunoSEQ multiplex PCR, the TCRdb table keeps only in-frame clones and is missing some. The repertoire holds 30,000 to 45,000 clones, with roughly 86% as singletons. The starting material was CD4+ or CD8+ T cells sorted from blood, obtained in a trial of the OX40 agonist ivuxolimab. These receptors all come from an adult with an advanced solid tumor such as melanoma, head and neck, liver or kidney cancer. Each CDR3 is given with its conserved first and last residue. A D gene is named only where the DNA matches it firmly. Not every row has a clone size; where given, it reads once, few, many or a size class.

clone_size: NA; j_call: TRBJ2-1; d_call: TRBD2; v_call: TRBV6-5; cdr3_aa: CASRTSAYNEQFF; cdr3_nt: TGTGCCAGCAGGACTAGCGCCTACAATGAGCAGTTCTTC
clone_size: NA; j_call: TRBJ2-5; d_call: TRBD2; v_call: TRBV28; cdr3_aa: CASSFRSGLVRETQYF; cdr3_nt: TGTGCCAGCAGTTTTCGATCGGGACTAGTCCGGGAGACCCAGTACTTC
clone_size: NA; j_call: TRBJ1-3; d_call: NA; v_call: TRBV7-8; cdr3_aa: CASSQTDSGNTIYF; cdr3_nt: TGTGCCAGCAGCCAGACAGACTCTGGAAACACCATATATTTT
clone_size: NA; j_call: TRBJ2-7; d_call: NA; v_call: TRBV2; cdr3_aa: CATTGMGEQYF; cdr3_nt: TGTGCCACTACAGGGATGGGGGAGCAGTACTTC
clone_size: few; j_call: TRBJ1-6; d_call: TRBD1; v_call: TRBV30; cdr3_aa: CACSDRVDNSPLHF; cdr3_nt: TGTGCCTGCTCGGACAGGGTGGATAATTCACCCCTCCACTTT
clone_size: NA; j_call: TRBJ1-2; d_call: NA; v_call: TRBV6-6; cdr3_aa: CASSQGPGRGPYGYTF; cdr3_nt: TGTGCCAGCTCCCAAGGACCGGGACGGGGGCCTTATGGCTACACCTTC
clone_size: NA; j_call: TRBJ1-1; d_call: NA; v_call: TRBV2; cdr3_aa: CASRGTGGVVTEAFF; cdr3_nt: TGTGCCAGCAGGGGTACGGGGGGAGTGGTAACTGAAGCTTTCTTT
clone_size: NA; j_call: TRBJ1-5; d_call: NA; v_call: TRBV11-3; cdr3_aa: CASSCQMGSRVRLSNQPQHF; cdr3_nt: TGTGCCAGCAGCTGCCAGATGGGAAGCAGGGTTAGACTAAGCAATCAGCCCCAGCATTTT
clone_size: NA; j_call: TRBJ2-5; d_call: TRBD1; v_call: TRBV15; cdr3_aa: CATHEGAQETQYF; cdr3_nt: TGTGCCACCCACGAGGGGGCTCAAGAGACCCAGTACTTC
clone_size: NA; j_call: TRBJ1-2; d_call: TRBD1; v_call: TRBV5-1; cdr3_aa: CASSLAALTGGEYGYTF; cdr3_nt: TGCGCCAGCAGCTTGGCAGCCCTTACAGGGGGAGAGTATGGCTACACCTTC
clone_size: NA; j_call: TRBJ2-7; d_call: NA; v_call: TRBV7-6; cdr3_aa: CASSLQGTYEQYF; cdr3_nt: TGTGCCAGCAGCTTACAGGGGACCTACGAGCAGTACTTC
clone_size: NA; j_call: TRBJ1-2; d_call: NA; v_call: TRBV30; cdr3_aa: CAWLTGGNGYTF; cdr3_nt: TGTGCCTGGTTAACAGGAGGGAATGGCTACACCTTC
clone_size: NA; j_call: TRBJ2-7; d_call: NA; v_call: TRBV19; cdr3_aa: CASSHWGQQYF; cdr3_nt: TGTGCCAGTAGTCATTGGGGGCAGCAGTACTTC
clone_size: NA; j_call: TRBJ1-1; d_call: NA; v_call: TRBV5-5; cdr3_aa: CASSFAAGSKHTEAFF; cdr3_nt: TGTGCCAGCAGCTTCGCAGCAGGCTCAAAGCATACTGAAGCTTTCTTT
clone_size: NA; j_call: TRBJ2-2; d_call: NA; v_call: TRBV7-3; cdr3_aa: CASSLRGAGTGELFF; cdr3_nt: TGTGCCAGCAGCTTAAGGGGTGCTGGCACCGGGGAGCTGTTTTTT
clone_size: once; j_call: TRBJ1-2; d_call: NA; v_call: TRBV5-1; cdr3_aa: CASSLDGGSLTHTF; cdr3_nt: TGCGCCAGCAGCTTGGATGGCGGATCCTTAACCCACACCTTC
clone_size: NA; j_call: TRBJ2-1; d_call: TRBD2; v_call: TRBV6-6; cdr3_aa: CASTWLAGENEQFF; cdr3_nt: TGTGCCAGCACCTGGCTAGCGGGAGAGAATGAGCAGTTCTTC
clone_size: NA; j_call: TRBJ2-5; d_call: TRBD2; v_call: TRBV18; cdr3_aa: CASSPGGNQETQYF; cdr3_nt: TGTGCCAGCTCACCGGGGGGGAACCAGGAGACCCAGTACTTC
clone_size: NA; j_call: TRBJ2-3; d_call: NA; v_call: TRBV5-1; cdr3_aa: CASSLGAGSGFRDTQYF; cdr3_nt: TGCGCCAGCAGCTTGGGGGCAGGGTCTGGGTTCAGGGATACGCAGTATTTT
clone_size: NA; j_call: TRBJ1-6; d_call: TRBD1; v_call: TRBV30; cdr3_aa: CAWIRQGGNSPLHF; cdr3_nt: TGTGCCTGGATTAGACAGGGGGGGAATTCACCCCTCCACTTT
clone_size: NA; j_call: TRBJ2-3; d_call: NA; v_call: TRBV10-2; cdr3_aa: CATTLAAGTQYF; cdr3_nt: TGCGCCACCACCTTAGCTGCGGGTACGCAGTATTTT
clone_size: NA; j_call: TRBJ2-3; d_call: NA; v_call: TRBV10-3; cdr3_aa: CATLEGGTDTQYF; cdr3_nt: TGTGCCACCTTAGAGGGGGGCACAGATACGCAGTATTTT
clone_size: few; j_call: TRBJ2-3; d_call: NA; v_call: TRBV28; cdr3_aa: CVSSITSGSTDTQYF; cdr3_nt: TGTGTTAGCAGTATCACGAGCGGAAGCACAGATACGCAGTATTTT
clone_size: once; j_call: TRBJ2-4; d_call: TRBD1; v_call: TRBV7-2; cdr3_aa: CASSYRMTGGLNIQYF; cdr3_nt: TGTGCCAGCAGTTATCGAATGACAGGGGGCCTAAACATTCAGTACTTC